The sequence of this T cell receptor beta chain was determined in a study of blood T cell repertoires in COVID-19. Looking at the study overall: Sites in the United States, Italy and Spain provided acute and convalescent COVID-19 samples.

Authors' processing steps: Nucleated cell counts were estimated from reference gene primer amplification. Method: immunoSEQ multiplex PCR; TCRdb's copy keeps in-frame clones and lacks some. The V and J calls and clone size come from that table; D and trimming were worked out from the DNA. The sample gives under 250,000 clones, about 91% of which show up once; around 1.2% is in the top ten. Trimming cost V 6 bases and J 3 bases, with 3 bases left between them. The CDR3 consists of 11 residues. The germline CDR1 and CDR2 sequences are MDHEN and SYDVKM. This clonotype was obtained from a man younger than 40 with acute or convalescent COVID-19. The chain uses TRBV28 and TRBJ2-1; the D is unclear. Sequenced sample: peripheral blood. In DNA, the CDR3 is TGTGCCAGCAGCCTCTACAATGAGCAGTTCTTC. This translates into CASSLYNEQFF.